A selection of T cell receptor beta chains follows, all from one sample in a study of PD-1 blockade in classical Hodgkin lymphoma. Some clones are missing from TCRdb's copy, which holds only in-frame ones; the method was immunoSEQ multiplex PCR. The sample lists more than 20,000 clones, over 75% occurring once. The starting material was peripheral blood mononuclear cells (PBMCs), obtained at baseline. All receptors come from a human donor with classical Hodgkin lymphoma. CDR3s leave out the opening cysteine and the closing phenylalanine or tryptophan. The order of the fields is J gene, V gene, CDR3 protein.

TRBJ1-1 TRBV5-1 ASSLAVTNTEAF
TRBJ1-2 TRBV6-6 ASSYRTDSNYGYT
TRBJ1-1 TRBV6-5 ASSSSSTGRATEAF
TRBJ2-1 TRBV12-5 ASAFNPRDSPYNEQF
TRBJ2-3 TRBV6-5 ASRTTGISTDTQY
TRBJ2-3 TRBV7-9 ASSQPGQGTTDTQY
TRBJ2-7 TRBV4-3 ASSQDFLAGEQY
TRBJ2-5 TRBV4-1 ASSQAFKETQY
TRBJ1-1 TRBV7-9 ASSSEGTEAF
TRBJ1-2 TRBV6-6 ASSYSGAKYGYT
TRBJ2-1 TRBV4-2 ASSQGNLATDEQF
TRBJ2-7 TRBV11-2 ASSLVRVEQY
TRBJ1-5 TRBV2 ASRTQTGQPQH
TRBJ2-7 TRBV5-1 ASSLISGGDYEQY
TRBJ2-6 TRBV7-3 ASRESSPDSGANVLT
TRBJ2-2 TRBV5-1 ASSADGNTGELF
TRBJ2-1 TRBV27 ASSYQGLAGVVNNEQF
TRBJ1-2 TRBV18 ASSPTGNYGYT
TRBJ1-5 TRBV4-2 ASSQAGWAGYSNQPQH
TRBJ2-1 TRBV5-1 ASSEGSGDSGDNEQF
TRBJ2-3 TRBV9 ASSVGLQSTDTQY
TRBJ1-5 TRBV4-3 ASSQDPNQPQH
TRBJ2-1 TRBV2 ASSQTGALNEQF
TRBJ2-1 TRBV7-9 ASSSSLTRGEQF
TRBJ2-5 TRBV5-1 ASSPPGGPRETQY
TRBJ1-5 TRBV19 ASSQGLGSNQPQH
TRBJ1-1 TRBV5-1 ASSLTEASSTEAF
TRBJ1-1 TRBV7-9 ASSRDLMNTEAF
TRBJ2-3 TRBV9 ASSVEAPLTDTQY
TRBJ1-1 TRBV7-9 ASSAGQVNTEAF
TRBJ1-3 TRBV19 ASGQGSGNTIY
TRBJ2-3 TRBV11-2 ASSHRDSEGWDTQY
TRBJ2-3 TRBV14 ASSPSGGASTDTQY
TRBJ2-5 TRBV2 ASSAQAGSQETQY
TRBJ2-1 TRBV5-1 ASSFLAGEGNEQF
TRBJ1-1 TRBV6-6 ASTKGAGAF
TRBJ1-6 TRBV4-2 ASSHIVQGGSPLH
TRBJ2-7 TRBV10-3 AISEATGGYEQY
TRBJ2-1 TRBV2 ASSDIGDLYNEQF
TRBJ2-5 TRBV2 ASSSTGGHSRAETQY